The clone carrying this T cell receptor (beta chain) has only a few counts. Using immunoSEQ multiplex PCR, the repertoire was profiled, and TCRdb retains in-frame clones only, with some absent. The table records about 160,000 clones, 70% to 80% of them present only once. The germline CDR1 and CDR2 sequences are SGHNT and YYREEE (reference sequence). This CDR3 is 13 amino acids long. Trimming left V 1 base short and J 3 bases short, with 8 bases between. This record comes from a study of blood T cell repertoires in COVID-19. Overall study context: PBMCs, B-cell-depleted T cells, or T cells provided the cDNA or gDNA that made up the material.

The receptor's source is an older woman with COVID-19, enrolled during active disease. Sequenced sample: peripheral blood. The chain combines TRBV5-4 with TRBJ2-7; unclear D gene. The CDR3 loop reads CASSLLLYYEQYF. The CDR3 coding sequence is TGTGCCAGCAGCTTGCTGTTGTACTACGAGCAGTACTTC.